Following are 7 T cell receptor beta chains from one sample sequenced in a study of T cell responses to AZD1222 COVID-19 vaccine. This table comes from immunoSEQ multiplex PCR, and its TCRdb copy is limited to in-frame clones, with some not included. The top ten clones hold approximately 1.5% of a sample with about 180,000 clones, 85% to 95% of them seen once. Sequencing was performed on peripheral blood, taken 28 days after the second AZD1222 dose. These receptors were collected from an adult who received the AZD1222 COVID-19 vaccine.

The V and J genes are TRBV5-1 and TRBJ2-7; TRBD1 matches 11 bases. The CDR3 runs to 15 residues. Trimming at V came to 0 bases and at J to 4 bases, leaving 3 bases not matched to a gene. Germline-derived CDR1 and CDR2 are SGHRS and YFSETQ. CDR3 in DNA: TGCGCCAGCAGCTTGGGGGACAGGGGGGAATACGAGCAGTACTTC. Protein sequence: CASSLGDRGEYEQYF.

In its sample, this clone was seen once. V gene TRBV24-1 combines with J gene TRBJ2-7; 7 bases are a match to TRBD1. V dropped 2 bases and J dropped 4; count of bases not matched to a gene: 7. Germline CDR1 reads KGHDR; CDR2 reads SFDVKD. The CDR3 has 15 residues. The CDR3 coding sequence is TGTGCCACCAGTGATTCGTACAGGGGTGGGTACGAGCAGTACTTC. Encoded protein: CATSDSYRGGYEQYF.

Remarks on this clone: One end of the junction varies from germline; a read error may be responsible. The same CDR3 can be traced to other DNA sequences in this sample. The chain is built from TRBV5-4 and TRBJ1-1; D unclear. The CDR3 spans 14 residues. The germline V gene has CDR1 SGHNT and CDR2 YYREEE (reference sequence). The CDR3 nucleotides are TGTGCCAGCAGATTAGATATGGCGAACACTGAAGCCTTCTTT. Its protein is CASRLDMANTEAFF.

In nucleotides, the CDR3 is TGTGCCAGCCGTTGGAGGGGACAGGGGACCACCGGGGAGCTGTTTTTT. Translation gives CASRWRGQGTTGELFF. The V and J genes are TRBV6-5 and TRBJ2-2, with 10 bases lining up with TRBD1. Per germline, CDR1 MNHEY and CDR2 SVGAGI. Losses at the gene ends were 8 bases for V and 4 bases for J; bases not matched to a gene: 10. CDR3 length: 16 residues.

This clone has a single count. At the DNA level, this CDR3 is encoded by other sequences in the same sample as well. The chain carries TRBV2 and TRBJ2-3, with 7 bases aligning to TRBD1. Germline V gene sequence: CDR1 SNHLY, CDR2 FYNNEI. The CDR3 is 15 residues long. Trimming cost V 3 bases and J 0 bases; bases outside gene matches: 3. DNA for the CDR3: TGTGCCAGCAGTGACCGGGACAGAAGCACAGATACGCAGTATTTT. Translating it yields CASSDRDRSTDTQYF.

In regard to this clone: At the DNA level, this CDR3 is encoded by other sequences in the same sample as well. The chain has TRBV19 and TRBJ1-1, with D possibly being TRBD1 (5 bases). The germline V gene has CDR1 LNHDA and CDR2 SQIVND (reference sequence). Between the trimmed V and J ends, which lost 5 bases and 5 bases, there was a span of 9 bases. There are 12 residues in the CDR3. CDR3: CASSPRETEAFF. The CDR3 DNA reads TGTGCCAGTAGTCCCAGGGAGACTGAAGCTTTCTTT. Full variable domain (missing parts from reference TRBV19 and TRBJ1-1): DGGITQSPKYLFRKEGQNVTLSCEQNLNHDAMYWYRQDPGQGLRLIYYSQIVNDFQKGDIAEGYSVSREKKESFPLTVTSAQKNPTAFYLCASSPRETEAFFGQGTRLTVV.

The chain is built from TRBV12-5 and TRBJ2-1; possibly TRBD1 or TRBD2 for D (5 bases each). The germline V gene has CDR1 LGHNT and CDR2 FRNRAP. The CDR3 totals 14 residues. The germline V and J ends were trimmed by 7 bases and 3 bases, with 13 bases remaining between them. The CDR3, as DNA: TGTGCTAGTGTCTCCGGGACGAACTACAATGAGCAGTTCTTC. Its translation: CASVSGTNYNEQFF.